This T cell receptor beta chain was sequenced for a study of CD8 T cells in Susac syndrome. Random hexamers primed reverse transcription of about 0.45 to 1 ug RNA. The amplification used immunoSEQ multiplex PCR on TCR beta CDR3; it spanned 54 Vbeta and 13 Jbeta. TCRdb reanalysed the immunoSEQ multiplex PCR reads using MiXCR and keeps one entry per CDR3 protein. The sample records around 300,000 distinct CDR3 sequences, approximately 89% being singletons. CD8+ and CD4+ T cells from blood underwent TCR beta sequencing. The patients serving as multiple sclerosis controls were treatment-naive. They had stable or active relapsing-remitting disease and fulfilled revised McDonald criteria. Negative isolation yielded the CD8+ and CD4+ T cells, while FACS enriched the TEMRA cells. Sequencing was carried out using CD8+ T cells from PBMCs. The TCR was taken from a human donor with multiple sclerosis.

CDR3 sequence (DNA): TGTGCCAGCAGCGCGGGGACGGTCTTCGGCGAGCAGTACTTC. Translation gives CASSAGTVFGEQYF. The V gene is TRBV7-9, the J gene TRBJ2-7; D possibly corresponds to TRBD2 (6 bases). Between the trimmed V and J ends, which lost 5 bases and 6 bases, there was a span of 17 bases. In germline, CDR1 is SEHNR, CDR2 FQNEAQ (reference sequence). The length of the CDR3 is 14 residues.